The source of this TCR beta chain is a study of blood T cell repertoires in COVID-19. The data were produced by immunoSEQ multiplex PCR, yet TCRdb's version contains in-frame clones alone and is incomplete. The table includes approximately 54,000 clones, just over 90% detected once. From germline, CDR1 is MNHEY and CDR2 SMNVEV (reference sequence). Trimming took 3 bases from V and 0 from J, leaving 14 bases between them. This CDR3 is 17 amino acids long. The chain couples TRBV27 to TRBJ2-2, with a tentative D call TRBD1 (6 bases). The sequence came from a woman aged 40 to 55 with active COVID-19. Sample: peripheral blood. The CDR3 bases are TGTGCCAGCAGTTTGAGGGCAGGGGCGTCGAACACCGGGGAGCTGTTTTTT. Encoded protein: CASSLRAGASNTGELFF.